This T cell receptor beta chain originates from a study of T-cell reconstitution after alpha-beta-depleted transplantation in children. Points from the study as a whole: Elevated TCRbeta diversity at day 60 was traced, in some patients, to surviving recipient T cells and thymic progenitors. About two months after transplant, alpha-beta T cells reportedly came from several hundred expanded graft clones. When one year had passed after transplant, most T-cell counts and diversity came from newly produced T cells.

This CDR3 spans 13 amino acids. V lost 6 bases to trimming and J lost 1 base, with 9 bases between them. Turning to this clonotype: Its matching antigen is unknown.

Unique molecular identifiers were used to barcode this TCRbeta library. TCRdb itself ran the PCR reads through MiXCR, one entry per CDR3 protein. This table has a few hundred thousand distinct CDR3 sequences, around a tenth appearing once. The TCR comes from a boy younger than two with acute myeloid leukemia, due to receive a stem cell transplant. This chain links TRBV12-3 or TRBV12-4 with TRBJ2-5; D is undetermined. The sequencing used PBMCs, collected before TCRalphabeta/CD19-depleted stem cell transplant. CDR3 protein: CASSFGLQETQYF. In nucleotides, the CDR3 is TGTGCCAGCAGCTTCGGTCTCCAAGAGACCCAGTACTTC.